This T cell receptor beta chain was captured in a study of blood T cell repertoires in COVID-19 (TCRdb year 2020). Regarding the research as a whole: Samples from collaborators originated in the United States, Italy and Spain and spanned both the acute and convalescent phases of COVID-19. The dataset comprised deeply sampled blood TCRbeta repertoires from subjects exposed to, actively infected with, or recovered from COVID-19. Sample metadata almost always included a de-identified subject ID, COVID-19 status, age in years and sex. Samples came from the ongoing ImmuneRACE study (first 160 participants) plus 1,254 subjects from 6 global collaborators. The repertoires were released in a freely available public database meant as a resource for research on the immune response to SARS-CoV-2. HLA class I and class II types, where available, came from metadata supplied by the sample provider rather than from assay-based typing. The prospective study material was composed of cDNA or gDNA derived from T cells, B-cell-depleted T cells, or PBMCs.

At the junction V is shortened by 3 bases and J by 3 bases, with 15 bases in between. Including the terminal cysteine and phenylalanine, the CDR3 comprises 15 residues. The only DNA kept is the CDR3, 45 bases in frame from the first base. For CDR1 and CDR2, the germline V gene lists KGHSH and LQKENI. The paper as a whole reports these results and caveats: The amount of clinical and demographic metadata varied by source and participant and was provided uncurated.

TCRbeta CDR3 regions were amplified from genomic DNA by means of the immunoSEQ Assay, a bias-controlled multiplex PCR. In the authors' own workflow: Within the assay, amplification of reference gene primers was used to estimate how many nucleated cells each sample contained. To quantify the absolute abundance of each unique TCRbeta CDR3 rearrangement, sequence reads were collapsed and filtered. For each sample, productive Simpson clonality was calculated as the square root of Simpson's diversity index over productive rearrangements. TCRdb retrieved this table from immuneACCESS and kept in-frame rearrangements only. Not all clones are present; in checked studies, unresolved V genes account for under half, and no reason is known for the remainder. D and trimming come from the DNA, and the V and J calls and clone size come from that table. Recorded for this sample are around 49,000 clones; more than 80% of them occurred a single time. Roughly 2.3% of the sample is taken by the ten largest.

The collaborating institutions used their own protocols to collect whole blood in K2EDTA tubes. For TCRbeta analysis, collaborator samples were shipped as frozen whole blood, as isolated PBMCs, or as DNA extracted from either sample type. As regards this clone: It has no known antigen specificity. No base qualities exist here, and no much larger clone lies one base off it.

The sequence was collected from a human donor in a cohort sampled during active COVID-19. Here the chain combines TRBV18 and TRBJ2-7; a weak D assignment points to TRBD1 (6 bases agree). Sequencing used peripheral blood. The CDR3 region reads CASSPDLGQNYEQYF. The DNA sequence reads TGTGCCAGCTCACCGGACCTTGGACAGAACTACGAGCAGTACTTC. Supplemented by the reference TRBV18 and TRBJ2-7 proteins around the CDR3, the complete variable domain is NAGVMQNPRHLVRRRGQEARLRCSPMKGHSHVYWYRQLPEEGLKFMVYLQKENIIDESGMPKERFSAEFPKEGPSILRIQQVVRGDSAAYFCASSPDLGQNYEQYFGPGTRLTVT.